This T cell receptor (beta chain) stems from a study of CD8 T cells in ankylosing spondylitis. Quantitative 5'-RACE with molecular barcodes produced the TCR beta libraries. MiXCR, run by TCRdb on the 5' RACE reads, gives a single entry per CDR3 protein. This table has fewer than 750,000 distinct CDR3 sequences, around 19% appearing once. V was cut by 6 bases and J by 4 bases, with 17 bases left in between. The CDR3 sequence is 15 residues long. Broader study findings: Significant enrichment of disease-linked clones was reported in matched ankylosing spondylitis synovial fluid. Seemingly characteristic of ankylosing spondylitis blood was a TCR beta motif consisting of fewer than 10 highly homologous variants.

This clonotype was seen only a few times. No antigen is known for it. Source material: blood, either unsorted or a sorted T cell fraction (not recorded which). This sequence originates from a male donor with ankylosing spondylitis. The chain couples TRBV12-3 or TRBV12-4 to TRBJ2-3; perhaps TRBD2 as D (5 bases). Here the CDR3 DNA reads TGTGCCAGCAGCCCGACCGGTGGCGGGTCAGATACGCAGTATTTT. Residues: CASSPTGGGSDTQYF.